Listed below are T cell receptor beta chains from one sample, sequenced in a study of PD-L1 blockade in urothelial cancer. Libraries were prepared by immunoSEQ multiplex PCR; TCRdb keeps only in-frame clonotypes and omits some of them. Of tens of thousands of clones listed, roughly 89% are singletons. Sequences were derived from PBMCs, sampled around atezolizumab (anti-PD-L1) treatment. These receptors were collected from a man aged 55 to 70 with urothelial cancer. The CDR3 runs from the conserved cysteine through the conserved F or W. D genes are given only for firm matches. Rows give clone size only sometimes, using once, few, many, or a class for an expanded clone.

>.|TRBV7-9|TRBJ2-5|.
CASSPLSVASGETQYF
TGTGCCAGCAGCCCCCTCTCCGTAGCCTCTGGAGAGACCCAGTACTTC
>.|TRBV7-2|TRBJ1-1|.
CASSLGRGEAFF
TGTGCCAGCAGCTTAGGCAGGGGTGAAGCTTTCTTT
>.|TRBV7-2|TRBJ2-7|.
CASSLSGLSSYEQYF
TGTGCCAGCAGCCTTAGCGGATTAAGCTCCTACGAGCAGTACTTC
>TRBD1|TRBV10-3|TRBJ2-5|.
CAISEGATGGLRGTQYF
TGTGCCATCAGTGAGGGTGCGACAGGGGGCCTTCGGGGGACCCAGTACTTC
>.|TRBV6-5|TRBJ1-1|.
CASSYGLENTEAFF
TGTGCCAGCAGTTACGGGCTGGAGAACACTGAAGCTTTCTTT
>.|TRBV7-2|TRBJ1-2|.
CASSLVGGQSIGYTF
TGTGCCAGCAGCTTAGTGGGTGGGCAGTCAATCGGCTACACCTTC
>.|TRBV7-8|TRBJ2-5|.
CASSIRGRETQYF
TGTGCCAGCAGCATCAGGGGTCGGGAGACCCAGTACTTC
>TRBD1|TRBV11-2|TRBJ1-2|.
CASSLIYRDRGRNGYTF
TGTGCCAGCAGCTTAATTTACCGGGACAGGGGGCGAAATGGCTACACCTTC
>TRBD2|TRBV6-5|TRBJ2-2|.
CASSYWTSGRRGELFF
TGTGCCAGCAGTTACTGGACTAGCGGGAGGAGGGGGGAGCTGTTTTTT
>TRBD2|TRBV2|TRBJ2-1|.
CASSEEGTSGVGDEQFF
TGTGCCAGCAGTGAAGAGGGGACTAGCGGGGTAGGCGATGAGCAGTTCTTC
>TRBD2|TRBV6-1|TRBJ2-1|.
CASRGLETNEQFF
TGTGCCAGCAGGGGACTAGAAACCAATGAGCAGTTCTTC
>TRBD1|TRBV5-1|TRBJ2-3|.
CASSLGTGTGGTDTQYF
TGCGCCAGCAGCTTGGGAACCGGGACAGGGGGCACAGATACGCAGTATTTT
>TRBD2|TRBV28|TRBJ2-7|.
CASTARGEQYF
TGTGCCAGCACCGCGCGGGGGGAGCAGTACTTC
>.|TRBV19|TRBJ2-1|.
CASSMDSKGEQFF
TGTGCCAGTAGTATGGACAGTAAAGGTGAGCAGTTCTTC
>.|TRBV6-5|TRBJ1-4|.
CASRADSSFNEKLFF
TGTGCCAGCAGGGCGGACAGTTCATTTAATGAAAAACTGTTTTTT
>TRBD1|TRBV6-6|TRBJ1-2|.
CASRKQGVGNYGYTF
TGTGCCAGCAGAAAACAGGGGGTGGGTAACTATGGCTACACCTTC
>.|TRBV28|TRBJ2-5|.
CASSAGGQETQYF
TGTGCCAGCAGTGCCGGAGGCCAAGAGACCCAGTACTTC
>.|TRBV27|TRBJ1-5|.
CASRGQAYQPQHF
TGTGCCAGCAGGGGACAAGCTTATCAGCCCCAGCATTTT
>.|TRBV10-1|TRBJ1-6|.
CASSDALSSPLHF
TGCGCCAGCAGTGACGCCCTGAGCTCACCCCTCCACTTT
>TRBD1|TRBV5-6|TRBJ1-5|.
CASSRVRDRNQPQHF
TGTGCCAGCAGCCGAGTCCGGGACAGAAATCAGCCCCAGCATTTT
>TRBD2|TRBV4-2|TRBJ2-1|.
CASSKGTREGLDEQFF
TGTGCCAGCAGCAAAGGTACGCGGGAGGGTCTCGATGAGCAGTTCTTC
>TRBD1|TRBV29-1|TRBJ2-1|.
CSVKNRDRDNEQFF
TGCAGCGTAAAAAACCGGGACAGGGACAATGAGCAGTTCTTC
>.|TRBV7-9|TRBJ2-7|.
CASSFFEQYF
TGTGCCAGCAGCTTCTTTGAGCAGTACTTC
>TRBD1|TRBV6-6|TRBJ2-2|.
CASTDRGHTGELFF
TGTGCCAGCACCGACAGGGGGCACACCGGGGAGCTGTTTTTT
>TRBD2|TRBV9|TRBJ2-2|.
CASSLGLADTTGELFF
TGTGCCAGCAGCCTCGGACTAGCGGATACCACCGGGGAGCTGTTTTTT
>.|TRBV15|TRBJ2-1|.
CATSLGVSYNEQFF
TGTGCCACCAGCTTGGGAGTTTCTTACAATGAGCAGTTCTTC
>.|TRBV7-9|TRBJ2-5|.
CASSLLFENQETQYF
TGTGCCAGCAGCTTACTTTTCGAGAACCAAGAGACCCAGTACTTC
>TRBD2|TRBV4-2|TRBJ2-7|.
CASSRVTSGGGPYEQYF
TGTGCCAGCAGCCGCGTCACTAGCGGGGGTGGCCCCTACGAGCAGTACTTC
>TRBD2|TRBV30|TRBJ2-1|.
CAWSVQGGGVNEQFF
TGTGCCTGGAGTGTACAAGGCGGGGGGGTTAATGAGCAGTTCTTC
>TRBD2|TRBV7-3|TRBJ2-1|.
CASSALIAGGGHGEQFF
TGTGCCAGCAGCGCCCTAATAGCGGGAGGGGGGCATGGTGAGCAGTTCTTC
>TRBD1|TRBV4-1|TRBJ2-7|.
CASSQGTGSPYEQYF
TGCGCCAGCAGCCAAGGGACAGGCAGCCCCTACGAGCAGTACTTC
>.|TRBV12-1|TRBJ1-2|.
CASPDRGHHGYTF
TGTGCCAGCCCGGACAGGGGTCATCATGGCTACACCTTC
>.|TRBV4-1|TRBJ2-5|.
CASSQRANRVGETQYF
TGCGCCAGCAGCCAAAGAGCGAACAGGGTAGGGGAGACCCAGTACTTC
>TRBD1|TRBV13|TRBJ1-1|few
CASFLTGGTEAFF
TGTGCCAGTTTTTTAACAGGGGGCACTGAAGCTTTCTTT
>.|TRBV4-1|TRBJ1-1|.
CASSQDRSNTEAFF
TGCGCCAGCAGCCAAGACAGGTCGAACACTGAAGCTTTCTTT
>TRBD1|TRBV7-2|TRBJ1-4|.
CASSYRTGENEKLFF
TGTGCCAGCAGCTACCGGACAGGAGAGAATGAAAAACTGTTTTTT
>TRBD1|TRBV5-8|TRBJ2-7|.
CASGRGPPYEQYF
TGTGCCAGCGGCAGGGGGCCCCCCTACGAGCAGTACTTC
>TRBD1|TRBV30|TRBJ1-5|.
CAWSHRGNQPQHF
TGTGCCTGGAGTCACAGGGGTAATCAGCCCCAGCATTTT
>.|TRBV27|TRBJ1-5|.
CASSFNSNQPQHF
TGTGCCAGCAGTTTTAATAGCAATCAGCCCCAGCATTTT
>TRBD1|TRBV30|TRBJ2-4|.
CAWEPTGGNIQYF
TGTGCCTGGGAACCGACAGGGGGGAACATTCAGTACTTC
>TRBD1|TRBV28|TRBJ2-7|.
CASSSTGQGRTYEQYF
TGTGCCAGCAGTTCAACGGGACAGGGCAGGACCTACGAGCAGTACTTC
>TRBD1|TRBV27|TRBJ1-2|once
CASSEQGRGRTYGYTF
TGTGCCAGCAGCGAACAAGGCAGGGGGCGGACCTATGGCTACACCTTC
>.|TRBV7-2|TRBJ1-5|.
CASSFGNQPQHF
TGTGCCAGCAGCTTCGGCAATCAGCCCCAGCATTTT
>.|TRBV18|TRBJ1-5|.
CASSLQRGNGNQPQHF
TGTGCCAGCTCACTACAGCGCGGGAATGGCAATCAGCCCCAGCATTTT
>TRBD1|TRBV18|TRBJ2-7|once
CASSGGTGSTYEQYF
TGTGCCAGCTCGGGAGGGACAGGGAGCACCTACGAGCAGTACTTC
>.|TRBV30|TRBJ1-4|.
CAWSVPGVLNEKLFF
TGTGCCTGGAGTGTACCGGGTGTACTTAATGAAAAACTGTTTTTT
>TRBD1|TRBV5-1|TRBJ2-7|.
CASSLEQGAGEQYF
TGCGCCAGCAGCTTGGAACAGGGGGCGGGTGAGCAGTACTTC
>.|TRBV27|TRBJ1-4|.
CASSFQGPNEKLFF
TGTGCCAGCAGTTTTCAGGGCCCGAATGAAAAACTGTTTTTT
>TRBD2|TRBV29-1|TRBJ2-1|.
CSVARLAGAGGEQFF
TGCAGCGTGGCGAGACTAGCGGGAGCAGGGGGTGAGCAGTTCTTC
>TRBD1|TRBV6-1|TRBJ2-5|.
CASSSAPGTEETQYF
TGTGCCAGCAGTAGCGCACCCGGGACAGAAGAGACCCAGTACTTC
>.|TRBV2|TRBJ2-3|.
CASRKRGGSGTDTQYF
TGTGCCAGCAGGAAAAGGGGGGGCAGTGGCACAGATACGCAGTATTTT
>TRBD2|TRBV5-4|TRBJ2-1|once
CASSLGSGGYNEQFF
TGTGCCAGCAGCTTGGGGAGCGGGGGGTACAATGAGCAGTTCTTC
>TRBD1|TRBV4-3|TRBJ1-2|few
CASSPFPQGGDYGYTF
TGCGCCAGCAGCCCCTTCCCCCAAGGGGGCGACTATGGCTACACCTTC
>.|TRBV7-9|TRBJ2-7|.
CASTLRPGEVAYEQYF
TGTGCCAGCACCCTCCGCCCGGGGGAGGTAGCCTACGAGCAGTACTTC
>.|TRBV9|TRBJ2-7|once
CASSVEGRNEQYF
TGTGCCAGCAGCGTAGAGGGGAGGAACGAGCAGTACTTC